A selection of T cell receptor beta chains follows, all from one sample in a study of blood T cell repertoires in COVID-19. TCRdb keeps only in-frame clones here, not all; method: immunoSEQ multiplex PCR. The sample carries some 300,000 clones, around nine tenths recorded once. The sequencing input was PBMCs or T cells enriched from blood (not recorded which). All receptors come from a woman aged 60-75 years in a cohort exposed to, infected with or recovered from COVID-19 (not recorded which). The CDR3 runs from the conserved cysteine through the conserved F or W. The order of the fields is CDR3 protein, CDR3 DNA, J gene, V gene, D gene, clone size. A D gene is named only where the DNA matches it firmly. Where a row states a size, it is once, few, many or the class of an expanded clone; other rows omit it.

CDR3: CASTGTGTTYEQYF
DNA: TGTGCCAGTACCGGGACAGGGACCACCTACGAGCAGTACTTC
J: TRBJ2-7
V: TRBV28
D: TRBD1
size: NA

CDR3: CASTLSLAAQETQYF
DNA: TGTGCCAGCACCTTGTCCCTAGCGGCACAAGAGACCCAGTACTTC
J: TRBJ2-5
V: TRBV2
D: TRBD2
size: NA

CDR3: CASSPGLAGVGYEQYF
DNA: TGTGCCAGCAGTCCCGGACTAGCGGGAGTGGGGTACGAGCAGTACTTC
J: TRBJ2-7
V: TRBV28
D: TRBD2
size: NA

CDR3: CASSPSPVLNEKLFF
DNA: TGTGCCAGCAGCCCTTCCCCGGTCCTTAATGAAAAACTGTTTTTT
J: TRBJ1-4
V: TRBV9
D: NA
size: few

CDR3: CASREGARGYTF
DNA: TGTGCCAGCAGAGAGGGGGCCAGGGGCTACACCTTC
J: TRBJ1-2
V: TRBV6-5
D: TRBD1
size: NA

CDR3: CASNWGGNDEQYF
DNA: TGTGCCAGCAACTGGGGGGGGAACGACGAGCAGTACTTC
J: TRBJ2-7
V: TRBV12-3/TRBV12-4
D: TRBD2
size: NA

CDR3: CASSQTSGRSNEQFF
DNA: TGTGCCAGCAGTCAGACTAGCGGGAGGAGCAATGAGCAGTTCTTC
J: TRBJ2-1
V: TRBV7-9
D: TRBD2
size: NA

CDR3: CAWSPQGTGAVRAQYF
DNA: TGTGCCTGGAGTCCACAAGGGACAGGGGCGGTTCGGGCCCAGTACTTC
J: TRBJ2-5
V: TRBV30
D: TRBD1
size: NA

CDR3: CASSQDRGSGRRGDTQYF
DNA: TGCGCCAGCAGCCAAGATCGAGGTAGCGGGAGAAGGGGAGATACGCAGTATTTT
J: TRBJ2-3
V: TRBV4-3
D: TRBD2
size: NA

CDR3: CASSSQGSSGNTIYF
DNA: TGTGCCAGCAGCTCCCAGGGGAGCTCTGGAAACACCATATATTTT
J: TRBJ1-3
V: TRBV7-3
D: NA
size: NA

CDR3: CASSLGQGSYGYTF
DNA: TGTGCCAGCAGCTTAGGTCAGGGGTCCTATGGCTACACCTTC
J: TRBJ1-2
V: TRBV7-2
D: NA
size: NA

CDR3: CASTSGGLAGYEQYF
DNA: TGTGCCAGCACGTCGGGGGGATTAGCGGGGTACGAGCAGTACTTC
J: TRBJ2-7
V: TRBV27
D: TRBD2
size: NA

CDR3: CAIKSTGEGQPQHF
DNA: TGTGCCATCAAATCGACAGGGGAGGGTCAGCCCCAGCATTTT
J: TRBJ1-5
V: TRBV10-3
D: TRBD1
size: NA

CDR3: CASSYQDRGGEQYF
DNA: TGTGCCAGCAGTTACCAGGACAGGGGAGGCGAGCAGTACTTC
J: TRBJ2-7
V: TRBV6-2/TRBV6-3
D: TRBD1
size: NA

CDR3: CASSGTGGGGYTF
DNA: TGTGCCAGCAGCGGTACAGGGGGAGGTGGCTACACCTTC
J: TRBJ1-2
V: TRBV2
D: TRBD1
size: NA

CDR3: CSVGAVHADTQYF
DNA: TGCAGCGTGGGGGCGGTGCACGCAGATACGCAGTATTTT
J: TRBJ2-3
V: TRBV29-1
D: NA
size: NA

CDR3: CASTTTRGRDYGYTF
DNA: TGTGCCAGCACCACAACCAGGGGGCGCGACTATGGCTACACCTTC
J: TRBJ1-2
V: TRBV21-1
D: NA
size: NA